These 15 T cell receptor beta chains were all obtained from the same sample, sequenced in a study of cytomegalovirus exposure and HLA in healthy donors. The PCR was carried out with 60 Vbeta primers and 13 Jbeta primers. Assay used: immunoSEQ multiplex PCR; TCRdb lists only in-frame clones, some missing. This sample's table reports approximately 79,000 clones. The sample was PBMCs. These receptors were taken from a man aged 40-50 years in good health and CMV-seronegative.

The chain links TRBV6-6 to TRBJ2-7; a possible D gene is TRBD1 (5 bases). This CDR3 has 14 residues. Deletions cut 5 bases from V and 4 bases from J, with 15 bases between. Germline CDR1 MNHNY, CDR2 SVGAGI (reference sequence). CDR3 sequence (DNA): TGTGCCAGCAGTCGCAACAGGAGAAATTACGAGCAGTACTTC. Its translation is CASSRNRRNYEQYF.

The V gene is TRBV28, the J gene TRBJ1-2; D uncertain. Germline V lookup: CDR1 MDHEN, CDR2 SYDVKM. The CDR3 has 12 amino acids. With 5 bases removed from V and 5 bases from J, the gap between germline ends came to 9 bases. CDR3 residues: CASSISSYGYTF. CDR3 DNA sequence: TGTGCCAGCAGTATTTCCTCTTATGGCTACACCTTC.

The rearrangement uses TRBV4-3 and TRBJ2-3; TRBD2 might be the D (5 bases). The V end was cut by 1 base, the J end by 5 bases, with 16 bases between. Germline values: CDR1 LGHNA, CDR2 YSLEER. The CDR3 covers 16 residues. CDR3 coding DNA: TGCGCCAGCAGCCAAGCGACTCCCTCCCGGGAAGATACGCAGTATTTT. Protein product: CASSQATPSREDTQYF.

The J gene is TRBJ2-7, the V gene TRBV7-2; TRBD2 matches at 7 bases. CDR1 and CDR2 (germline): SGHTA, FQGNSA. The CDR3 runs 16 residues. V was pared by 2 bases and J by 0 bases, with 7 bases of the junction left unmatched. CDR3 sequence: CASSLIRASGSYEQYF. As DNA, the CDR3 is TGTGCCAGCAGCTTAATACGGGCTAGCGGCTCCTACGAGCAGTACTTC.

The chain uses TRBV5-1 and TRBJ1-6; D not resolved. Germline-derived CDR1 and CDR2 are SGHRS and YFSETQ. V shed 0 bases and J shed 8 bases, with 12 bases lying between them. The CDR3 has 15 amino acids. The CDR3 sequence is CASSLAREAYSPLHF. The CDR3 DNA follows: TGCGCCAGCAGCTTGGCCCGGGAAGCCTATTCACCCCTCCACTTT.

V is TRBV19 and J is TRBJ1-1, with 9 bases matching TRBD1. This CDR3 spans 16 amino acids. CDR1 is LNHDA, CDR2 SQIVND, per germline (reference sequence). With V trimmed by 3 bases and J by 0 bases, 5 bases remained unmatched. DNA for the CDR3: TGTGCCAGTAGTATCCTGACAGGGGGGGTGAACACTGAAGCTTTCTTT. It is translated as CASSILTGGVNTEAFF.

The chain is built from TRBV5-6 and TRBJ1-5; unclear D gene. Germline V gene sequence: CDR1 SGHDT, CDR2 YYEEEE. The V gene lost 3 bases and the J gene lost 3 bases, with 7 bases spanning the gap. This CDR3 is 13 amino acids long. In DNA form, the CDR3 reads TGTGCCAGCAGCTCCCTCTTCAATCAGCCCCAGCATTTT. This codes for CASSSLFNQPQHF. Based on the CDR3 plus reference TRBV5-6 and TRBJ1-5, the full variable domain is DAGVTQSPTHLIKTRGQQVTLRCSPKSGHDTVSWYQQALGQGPQFIFQYYEEEERQRGNFPDRFSGHQFPNYSSELNVNALLLGDSALYLCASSSLFNQPQHFGDGTRLSIL.

The genes are TRBV7-9 and TRBJ1-1; possible D gene TRBD1, 5 bases. The V gene lost 5 bases and the J gene lost 1 base, with 8 bases spanning the gap. Germline V gives CDR1 SEHNR, CDR2 FQNEAQ (reference sequence). This CDR3 contains 13 residues. CDR3 DNA sequence: TGTGCCAGCAGCGCCGGGGGGAACACTGAAGCTTTCTTT. Protein product: CASSAGGNTEAFF.

The CDR3 DNA reads as TGTGCCAGCAGCTTGAGACAGGGTCTCGAAAAACTGTTTTTT. Amino acid sequence: CASSLRQGLEKLFF. The chain recombines TRBV5-6 with TRBJ1-4, with 7 bases identical to TRBD1. Per germline, CDR1 SGHDT and CDR2 YYEEEE. The CDR3 consists of 14 residues. The ends lost 1 base at V and 8 bases at J; junction bases unmatched: 5. The variable domain in full, completed from reference TRBV5-6 and TRBJ1-4, reads DAGVTQSPTHLIKTRGQQVTLRCSPKSGHDTVSWYQQALGQGPQFIFQYYEEEERQRGNFPDRFSGHQFPNYSSELNVNALLLGDSALYLCASSLRQGLEKLFFGSGTQLSVL.

As to this clone: The same CDR3 can be traced to other DNA sequences in this sample. The chain is built from TRBV11-2 and TRBJ1-1; tentative D call: TRBD1 (6 bases). Germline V CDR1 and CDR2: SGHAT, FQNNGV. The V and J ends lost 5 bases and 1 base respectively, with 8 bases between them. This CDR3 contains 13 residues. CDR3 loop: CASSPGQNTEAFF. In DNA, the CDR3 is TGTGCCAGCAGCCCGGGACAGAACACTGAAGCTTTCTTT.

The chain carries TRBV5-1 and TRBJ2-2; 8 nucleotides align to TRBD1. In germline, CDR1 is SGHRS, CDR2 YFSETQ. V shed 4 bases and J 4 bases; nucleotides not matched to a gene: 12. The CDR3 consists of 17 residues. CDR3 coding DNA: TGCGCCAGCAGCCAACGGACAGGGATGGAAATCACCGGGGAGCTGTTTTTT. Protein product: CASSQRTGMEITGELFF.

The chain carries TRBV5-1 and TRBJ2-1; a possible D gene is TRBD2 (5 bases). The germline V and J ends were trimmed by 4 bases and 5 bases, with 19 bases remaining between them. This CDR3 is 16 amino acids long. CDR1 SGHRS and CDR2 YFSETQ come from the germline V gene. The CDR3 bases are TGCGCCAGCAGCCCAGGTCCCGGGGAGAAACACAATGAGCAGTTCTTC. As protein: CASSPGPGEKHNEQFF.

This rearrangement joins TRBV21-1 to TRBJ2-7; the listed D gene, TRBD1, was not tested against the DNA. TRBV21-1 is classified as a pseudogene. The CDR3 has 18 amino acids. CDR3 nucleotide sequence: TGTGCCAGCAGCAACAGAGATCTTAGGGACAAAGACGCCTACGAGCAGTACTTC. Its translation: CASSNRDLRDKDAYEQYF.

The CDR3 sequence: CASSTPGQSNTQYF. The CDR3, as DNA: TGTGCCAGTAGTACACCGGGACAGAGTAATACGCAGTATTTT. This chain connects TRBV19 to TRBJ2-3; 7 bases map to TRBD1. Germline V gene sequence: CDR1 LNHDA, CDR2 SQIVND (reference sequence). V gave up 4 bases and J gave up 7 bases; unmatched junction bases: 8. This CDR3 contains 14 residues.

J is TRBJ2-3 and V is TRBV5-6; D is unresolved. The ends were cut back, 0 bases at V and 7 bases at J, with 12 bases in the middle. Germline CDR1 SGHDT, CDR2 YYEEEE. CDR3 length equals 14 residues. The CDR3 loop is CASSLGQTRYTQYF. The CDR3 DNA follows: TGTGCCAGCAGCTTGGGGCAGACACGCTATACGCAGTATTTT. Supplemented by reference TRBV5-6 and TRBJ2-3, the full variable domain reads DAGVTQSPTHLIKTRGQQVTLRCSPKSGHDTVSWYQQALGQGPQFIFQYYEEEERQRGNFPDRFSGHQFPNYSSELNVNALLLGDSALYLCASSLGQTRYTQYFGPGTRLTVL.